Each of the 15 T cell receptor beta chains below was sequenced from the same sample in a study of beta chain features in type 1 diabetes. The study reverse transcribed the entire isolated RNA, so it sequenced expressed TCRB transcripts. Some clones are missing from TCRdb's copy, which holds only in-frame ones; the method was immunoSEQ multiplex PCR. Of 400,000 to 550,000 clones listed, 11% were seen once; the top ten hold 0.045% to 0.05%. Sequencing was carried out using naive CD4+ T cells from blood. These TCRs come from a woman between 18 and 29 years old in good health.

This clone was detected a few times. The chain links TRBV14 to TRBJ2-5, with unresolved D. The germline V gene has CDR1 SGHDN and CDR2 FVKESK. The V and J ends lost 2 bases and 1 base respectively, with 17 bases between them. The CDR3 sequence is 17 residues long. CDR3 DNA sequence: TGTGCCAGCAGCCAACCAGCGCCTACGGCTACCCAAGAGACCCAGTACTTC. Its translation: CASSQPAPTATQETQYF.

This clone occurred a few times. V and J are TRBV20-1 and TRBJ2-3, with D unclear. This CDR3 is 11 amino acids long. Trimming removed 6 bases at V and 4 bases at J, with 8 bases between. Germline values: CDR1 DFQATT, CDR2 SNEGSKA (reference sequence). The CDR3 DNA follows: TGCAGTGCGCGCATGGCAGATACGCAGTATTTT. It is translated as CSARMADTQYF.

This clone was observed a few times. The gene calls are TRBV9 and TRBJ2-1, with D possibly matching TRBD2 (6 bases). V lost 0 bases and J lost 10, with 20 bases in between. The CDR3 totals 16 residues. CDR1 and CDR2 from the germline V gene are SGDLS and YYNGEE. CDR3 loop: CASSVVPVGGGNEQFF. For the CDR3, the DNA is TGTGCCAGCAGCGTAGTCCCGGTCGGGGGAGGTAACGAGCAGTTCTTC. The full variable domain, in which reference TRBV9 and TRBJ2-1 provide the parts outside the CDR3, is DSGVTQTPKHLITATGQRVTLRCSPRSGDLSVYWYQQSLDQGLQFLIQYYNGEERAKGNILERFSAQQFPDLHSELNLSSLELGDSALYFCASSVVPVGGGNEQFFGPGTRLTVL.

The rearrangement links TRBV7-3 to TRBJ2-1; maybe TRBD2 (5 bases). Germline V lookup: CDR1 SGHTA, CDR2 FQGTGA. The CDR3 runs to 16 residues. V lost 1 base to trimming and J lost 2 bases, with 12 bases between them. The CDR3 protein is CASSLNRGVTYNEQFF. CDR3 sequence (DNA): TGTGCCAGCAGCTTAAACCGGGGAGTAACCTACAATGAGCAGTTCTTC.

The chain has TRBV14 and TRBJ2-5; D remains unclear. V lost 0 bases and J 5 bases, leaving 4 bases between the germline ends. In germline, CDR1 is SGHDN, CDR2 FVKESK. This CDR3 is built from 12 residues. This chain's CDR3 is CASSQERETQYF. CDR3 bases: TGTGCCAGCAGCCAAGAACGGGAGACCCAGTACTTC.

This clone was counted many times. This CDR3 reads CASSVDFQQPQHF. The CDR3 region has the DNA TGTGCCAGCAGCGTAGATTTCCAACAGCCCCAGCATTTT. This chain uses TRBV9 with TRBJ1-5; D remains ambiguous. The CDR3 runs 13 residues. Per germline, CDR1 SGDLS and CDR2 YYNGEE. With 0 bases removed from V and 7 bases from J, the gap between germline ends came to 8 bases.

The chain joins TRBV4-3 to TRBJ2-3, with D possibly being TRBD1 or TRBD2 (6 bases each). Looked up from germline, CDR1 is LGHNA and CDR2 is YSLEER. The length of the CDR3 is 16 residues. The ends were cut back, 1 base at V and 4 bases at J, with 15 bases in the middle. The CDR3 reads CASSQGRGASADTQYF. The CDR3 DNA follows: TGCGCCAGCAGCCAAGGAAGGGGGGCCAGCGCAGATACGCAGTATTTT.

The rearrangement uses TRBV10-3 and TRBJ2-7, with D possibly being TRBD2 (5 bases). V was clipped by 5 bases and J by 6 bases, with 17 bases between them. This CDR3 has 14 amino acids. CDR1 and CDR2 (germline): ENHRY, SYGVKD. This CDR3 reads CAISLRGGAIEQYF. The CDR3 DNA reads TGTGCCATCAGTTTACGTGGAGGTGCGATCGAGCAGTACTTC.

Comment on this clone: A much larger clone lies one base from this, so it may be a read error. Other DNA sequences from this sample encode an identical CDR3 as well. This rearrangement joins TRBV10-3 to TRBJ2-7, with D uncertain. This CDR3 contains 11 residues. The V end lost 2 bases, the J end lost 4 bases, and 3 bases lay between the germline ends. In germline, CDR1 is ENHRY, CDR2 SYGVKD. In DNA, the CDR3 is TGTGCCATCAGTGAGAGATACGAGCAGTACTTC. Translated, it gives CAISERYEQYF.

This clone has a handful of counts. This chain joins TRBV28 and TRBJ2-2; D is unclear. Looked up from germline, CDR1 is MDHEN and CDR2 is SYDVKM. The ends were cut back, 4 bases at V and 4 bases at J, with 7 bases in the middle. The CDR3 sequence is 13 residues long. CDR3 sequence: CASSSGFTGELFF. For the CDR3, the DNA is TGTGCCAGCAGTTCCGGATTCACCGGGGAGCTGTTTTTT.

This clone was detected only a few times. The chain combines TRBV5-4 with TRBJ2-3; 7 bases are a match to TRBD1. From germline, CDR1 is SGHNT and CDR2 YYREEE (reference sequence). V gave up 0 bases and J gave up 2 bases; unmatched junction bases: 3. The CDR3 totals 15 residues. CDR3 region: CASSLDRGSTDTQYF. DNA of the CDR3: TGTGCCAGCAGCTTGGACAGGGGATCCACAGATACGCAGTATTTT.

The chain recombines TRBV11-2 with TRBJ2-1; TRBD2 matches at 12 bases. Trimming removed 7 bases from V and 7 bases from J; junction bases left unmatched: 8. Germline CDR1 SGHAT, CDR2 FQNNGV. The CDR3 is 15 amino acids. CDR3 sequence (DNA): TGTGCCAGCACCCTAGCGGGGGGGCCTTTGAATGAGCAGTTCTTC. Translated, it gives CASTLAGGPLNEQFF.

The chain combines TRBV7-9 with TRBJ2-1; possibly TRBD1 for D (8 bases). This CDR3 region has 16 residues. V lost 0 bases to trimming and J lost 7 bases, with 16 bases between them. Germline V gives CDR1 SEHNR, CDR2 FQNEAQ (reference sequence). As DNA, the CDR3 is TGTGCCAGCAGCTTAGCTGCAGGACAGGGAGGGAATGAGCAGTTCTTC. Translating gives CASSLAAGQGGNEQFF.

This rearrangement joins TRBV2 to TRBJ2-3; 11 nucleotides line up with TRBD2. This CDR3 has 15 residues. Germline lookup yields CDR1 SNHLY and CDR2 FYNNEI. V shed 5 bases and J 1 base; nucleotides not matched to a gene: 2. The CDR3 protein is CASSPGLAGTDTQYF. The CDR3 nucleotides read TGTGCCAGCAGTCCGGGACTAGCGGGCACAGATACGCAGTATTTT.

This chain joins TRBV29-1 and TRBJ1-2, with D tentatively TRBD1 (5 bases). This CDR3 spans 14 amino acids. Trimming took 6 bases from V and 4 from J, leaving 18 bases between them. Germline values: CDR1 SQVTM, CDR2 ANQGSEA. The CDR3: CSVDQGGVGYGYTF. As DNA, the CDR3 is TGCAGCGTCGATCAGGGAGGTGTCGGCTATGGCTACACCTTC.